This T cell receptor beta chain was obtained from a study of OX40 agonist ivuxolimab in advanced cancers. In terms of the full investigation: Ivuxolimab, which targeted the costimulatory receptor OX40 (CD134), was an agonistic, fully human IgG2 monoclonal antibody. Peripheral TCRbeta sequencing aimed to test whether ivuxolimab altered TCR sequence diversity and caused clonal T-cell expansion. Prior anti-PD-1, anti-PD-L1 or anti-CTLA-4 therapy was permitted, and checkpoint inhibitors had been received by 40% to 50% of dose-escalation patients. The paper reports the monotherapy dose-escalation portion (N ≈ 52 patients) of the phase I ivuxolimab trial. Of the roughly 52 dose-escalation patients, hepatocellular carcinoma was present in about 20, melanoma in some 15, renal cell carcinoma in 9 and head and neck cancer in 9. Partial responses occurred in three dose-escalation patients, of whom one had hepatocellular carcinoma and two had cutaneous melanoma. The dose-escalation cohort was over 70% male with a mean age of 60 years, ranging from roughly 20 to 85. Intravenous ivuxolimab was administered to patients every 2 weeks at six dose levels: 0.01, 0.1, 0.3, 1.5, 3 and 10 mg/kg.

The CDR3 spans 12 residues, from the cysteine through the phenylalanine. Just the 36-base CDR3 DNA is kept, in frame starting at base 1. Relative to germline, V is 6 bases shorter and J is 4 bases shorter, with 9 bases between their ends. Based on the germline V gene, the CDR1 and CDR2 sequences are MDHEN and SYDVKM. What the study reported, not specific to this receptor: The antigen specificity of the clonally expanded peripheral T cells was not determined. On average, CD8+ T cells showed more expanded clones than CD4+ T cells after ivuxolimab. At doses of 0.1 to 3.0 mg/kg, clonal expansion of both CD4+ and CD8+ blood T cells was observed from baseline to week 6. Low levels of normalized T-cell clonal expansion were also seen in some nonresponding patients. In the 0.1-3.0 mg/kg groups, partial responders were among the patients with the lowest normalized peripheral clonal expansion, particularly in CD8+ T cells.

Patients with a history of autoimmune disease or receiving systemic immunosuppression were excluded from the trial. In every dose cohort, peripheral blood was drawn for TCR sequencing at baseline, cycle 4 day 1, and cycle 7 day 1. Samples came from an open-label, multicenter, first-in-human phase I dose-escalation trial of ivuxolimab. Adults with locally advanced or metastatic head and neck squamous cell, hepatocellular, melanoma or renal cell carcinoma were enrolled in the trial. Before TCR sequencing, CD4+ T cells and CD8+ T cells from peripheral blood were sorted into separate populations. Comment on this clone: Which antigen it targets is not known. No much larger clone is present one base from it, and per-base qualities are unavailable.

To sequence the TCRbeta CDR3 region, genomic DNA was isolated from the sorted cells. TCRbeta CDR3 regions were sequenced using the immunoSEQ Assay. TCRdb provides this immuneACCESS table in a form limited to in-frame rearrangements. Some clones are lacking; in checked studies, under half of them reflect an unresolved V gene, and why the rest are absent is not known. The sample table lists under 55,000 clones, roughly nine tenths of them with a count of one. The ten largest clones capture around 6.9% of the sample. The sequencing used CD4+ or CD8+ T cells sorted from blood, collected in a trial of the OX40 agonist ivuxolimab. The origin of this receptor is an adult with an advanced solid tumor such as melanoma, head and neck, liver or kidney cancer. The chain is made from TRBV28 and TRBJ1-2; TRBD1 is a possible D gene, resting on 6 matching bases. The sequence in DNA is TGTGCCAGCAGCGGGACACTCTATGGCTACACCTTC. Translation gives CASSGTLYGYTF.